This T cell receptor beta chain was recorded in a study of T-cell reconstitution after alpha-beta-depleted transplantation in children. Overall study results and limits: Reportedly, roughly two months post-transplant, alpha-beta T cells arose from several hundred expanded graft clones. It was surviving recipient T cells and thymic progenitors that gave some patients high TCRbeta diversity at day 60. Counts and diversity of T cells one year after transplant came mostly from newly produced T cells.

TCRbeta library construction was performed incorporating unique molecular identifiers. Each CDR3 protein is one row after TCRdb ran MiXCR on the PCR reads. The table records around 800,000 distinct CDR3 sequences, roughly 15% of them present only once. Per the germline V gene, CDR1 is MNHNS and CDR2 is SASEGT. The length of the CDR3 is 14 residues. Trimming at V came to 8 bases and at J to 11 bases, leaving 11 bases not matched to a gene. As for this clonotype: What it binds is not known. This may arise from a read error, as a much more abundant clone is one base away.

Here the sequenced sample was PBMCs, mostly from graft donor cells, taken 360 days after TCRalphabeta/CD19-depleted stem cell transplant. The source is a male patient younger than 18 who had a stem cell transplant for acute lymphoblastic leukemia, so the T cells may come from the graft donor. This chain uses TRBV6-1 with TRBJ2-1; 11 nucleotides match TRBD2. In DNA, the CDR3 is TGTGCCAGCGCCGGGACTAGCGGTCCGGATAAGCAGTTCTTC. As protein: CASAGTSGPDKQFF.